The subject of this entry is one T cell receptor (beta chain). This specimen comes from a study of OX40 agonist ivuxolimab in advanced cancers. The data were produced by immunoSEQ multiplex PCR, yet TCRdb's version contains in-frame clones alone and is incomplete. The sample yields around 20,000 clones, 74% seen once. This CDR3 has 16 amino acids. Looked up from germline, CDR1 is LNHDA and CDR2 is SQIVND (reference sequence). V lost 5 bases to trimming and J lost 0 bases, with 14 bases between them. The sequencing used CD4+ or CD8+ T cells sorted from blood, collected in a trial of the OX40 agonist ivuxolimab. The sequence came from an adult with an advanced solid tumor such as melanoma, head and neck, liver or kidney cancer. The chain has TRBV19 and TRBJ2-4; no clear D gene. The CDR3 loop is CASSPQTYLAKNIQYF. The CDR3 DNA reads as TGTGCCAGTAGTCCACAGACCTATTTAGCCAAAAACATTCAGTACTTC. Full variable domain (missing parts from reference TRBV19 and TRBJ2-4): DGGITQSPKYLFRKEGQNVTLSCEQNLNHDAMYWYRQDPGQGLRLIYYSQIVNDFQKGDIAEGYSVSREKKESFPLTVTSAQKNPTAFYLCASSPQTYLAKNIQYFGAGTRLSVL.